This entry concerns a single T cell receptor beta chain. The specificity of this receptor is unknown. No base quality values were provided; no much bigger clone lies one nucleotide off. Synthesis of TCR cDNA relied on 5'RACE template switching, a step that introduced a universal primer site along with unique molecular identifiers. cDNA synthesis was primed from both the TCR alpha and TCR beta constant segments. Library amplification used two PCR steps, and the second PCR step added sample barcodes and sequencing adapters. Sequencing of libraries was done on Illumina HiSeq 2500 (2x100 bp) or NovaSeq (2x150 bp). The authors' analysis ran thus. Demultiplexing of reads and collapsing into UMI consensus sequences were performed with MIGEC, and V(D)J alignment was carried out with MiXCR. Vaccine-responding clonotypes were identified with edgeR using replicate PBMC samples, with FDR below 0.01 and a log2 fold change above 5 up to day 15 being required. Bulk clonotypes were assigned CD4 or CD8 identity according to which sequenced CD4 or CD8 repertoire held them at higher abundance. TCRdb reran the public reads through fastp at Q25 and MiXCR, keeping productive beta chains. Rows are unified per CDR3 protein, each entry keeping the most common DNA and genes. It is TCRdb's table, rather than the study itself, that gives the V and J calls and clone size. Present in this sample are 300,000 to 350,000 distinct CDR3 sequences, roughly 7.5% of which were seen just once. Together, the top ten hold approximately 15% of the sample.

Counted from cysteine to phenylalanine, this CDR3 has 15 amino acids. Just the 45-base CDR3 DNA is kept, in frame starting at base 1. Based on the germline V gene, the CDR1 and CDR2 sequences are SGHTA and FQGNSA. V ends up 3 bases short and J 4 bases short, with an unmatched junction base count of 3. The sample originates from a study of T cells after yellow fever vaccination (dated by TCRdb to the late 2010s). A note on the overall study: The SMART-Seq v4 Ultra Low Input RNA kit was used to prepare libraries from fractions with low cell numbers. Blood was drawn at multiple timepoints before and after primary and secondary immunization, with bulk PBMC replicates and cell subsets isolated. To follow T-cell clones before and after primary and booster YFV17D yellow fever vaccination, bulk TCR alpha and beta repertoires were sequenced over time. Two healthy male donors made up the cohort, one aged 18 to 30 years and the other aged 30 to 40 years. Study-wide findings and limitations: Computational filtering was needed because FACS-sorted repertoires could contain abundant contaminating clonotypes from the bulk population. A small fraction of clonotypes appeared in both the CD4 and CD8 compartments, likely as a result of convergent recombination. The secondary T-cell response was weaker than the primary response but faster, peaking on day 5 instead of day 15. Most clones expanded after primary vaccination (about 95% of CD4 and approximately 90% of CD8) were re-detected after the booster, suggesting that broad memory maintenance occurred. The study included only a couple of donors, which limits how far the findings can be generalized.

The treatment or condition tag for this specimen amounts to: live attenuated yellow fever vaccine strain. Two biological replicates of bulk PBMCs were collected at each blood-draw timepoint. A standard Ficoll-Paque protocol was used to isolate PBMCs from peripheral blood. RNA was extracted with TriZol from bulk PBMCs, CD4 and CD8 fractions, and dextramer-positive and dextramer-negative fractions. The chain is encoded by TRBV7-2 joined to TRBJ2-1, with TRBD1 identical over 10 junction bases. This sample comprised PBMCs, obtained about 49 days after the first yellow fever vaccination. The sequence was obtained from a man between 18 and 35 years old who received the YFV17D yellow fever vaccine. The CDR3 protein is CASSFMDRGYNEQFF. The nucleotide sequence is given as TGTGCCAGCAGCTTTATGGACAGGGGGTACAATGAGCAGTTCTTC.